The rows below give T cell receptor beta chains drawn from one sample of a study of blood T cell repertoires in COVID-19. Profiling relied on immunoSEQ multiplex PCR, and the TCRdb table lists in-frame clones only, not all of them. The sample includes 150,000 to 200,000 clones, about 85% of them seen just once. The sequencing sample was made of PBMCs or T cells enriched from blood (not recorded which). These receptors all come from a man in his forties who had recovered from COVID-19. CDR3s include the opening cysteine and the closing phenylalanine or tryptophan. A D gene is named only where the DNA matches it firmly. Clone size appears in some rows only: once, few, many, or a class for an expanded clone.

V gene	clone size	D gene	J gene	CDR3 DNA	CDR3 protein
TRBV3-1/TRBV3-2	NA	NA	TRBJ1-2	TGTGCCAGCAGCCCCGGGGGAGGCTCGGGGAGCGGCTATGGCTACACCTTC	CASSPGGGSGSGYGYTF
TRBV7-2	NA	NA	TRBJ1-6	TGTGCCAGCAGCTTTGAGACAGGTCCTAATTCACCCCTCCACTTT	CASSFETGPNSPLHF
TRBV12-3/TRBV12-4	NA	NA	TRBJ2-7	TGTGCCAGCAGTTTAGCGGCCGGGAGCGAGCAGTACTTC	CASSLAAGSEQYF
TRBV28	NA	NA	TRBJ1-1	TGTGCCAGCAGTTTATGGGAGACGGACACTGAAGCTTTCTTT	CASSLWETDTEAFF
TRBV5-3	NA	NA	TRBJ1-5	TGTGCCAGAAGCTTGGCGGGACAAGCCAGCAATCAGCCCCAGCATTTT	CARSLAGQASNQPQHF
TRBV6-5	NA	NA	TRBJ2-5	TGTGCCAGCAGGACCTTGGGGGCCCAAGAGACCCAGTACTTC	CASRTLGAQETQYF
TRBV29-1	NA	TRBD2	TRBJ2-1	TGCAGCGTGAGGGAGACTAGCGGCAATGAGCAGTTCTTC	CSVRETSGNEQFF
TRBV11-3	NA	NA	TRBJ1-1	TGTGCCAGCAGCGTCCGGGGTGAAGCTTTCTTT	CASSVRGEAFF
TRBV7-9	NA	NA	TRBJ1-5	TGTGCCAGCAGCTTAGGGGCAGGGAGGAGCAATCAGCCCCAGCATTTT	CASSLGAGRSNQPQHF
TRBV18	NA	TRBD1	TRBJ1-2	TGTGCCAGCTCCCGACCGCCGGGACAGGGGATCTATGGCTACACCTTC	CASSRPPGQGIYGYTF
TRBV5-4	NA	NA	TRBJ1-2	TGTGCCAGCAGCTGGGGCGACGAATGGGGCTACACCTTC	CASSWGDEWGYTF
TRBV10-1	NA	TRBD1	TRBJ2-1	TGCGCCAGCAGTGATCTTGGACAGGGGGCCAATGAGCAGTTCTTC	CASSDLGQGANEQFF
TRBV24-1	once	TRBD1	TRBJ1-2	TGTGCCACCAGTGATGTCGGGACAGCTTATGGCTACACCTTC	CATSDVGTAYGYTF
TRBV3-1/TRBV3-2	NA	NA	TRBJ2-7	TGTGCCAGCAGCCAAGTGAGGGGGGGCGAGCAGTACTTC	CASSQVRGGEQYF
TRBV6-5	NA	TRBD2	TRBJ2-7	TGTGCCAGTCGATTAAGCGGGGGTTCGAGGGAGCAGTACTTC	CASRLSGGSREQYF
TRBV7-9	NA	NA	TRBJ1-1	TGTGCCAGCAGCGCCGCGTTGGGGGCCCACAGGGCCAGGAACACTGAAGCTTTCTTT	CASSAALGAHRARNTEAFF
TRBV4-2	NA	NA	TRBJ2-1	TGTGCCAGCAGCCAAGATCTGGTGGGGGCCAGGAATGAGCAGTTCTTC	CASSQDLVGARNEQFF
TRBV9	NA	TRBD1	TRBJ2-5	TGTGCCAGCAGCCCTGGACAGGCCCAAGAGACCCAGTACTTC	CASSPGQAQETQYF
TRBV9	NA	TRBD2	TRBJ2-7	TGTGCCAGCAGCGGTACTAGCGGGAACCACGAGCAGTACTTC	CASSGTSGNHEQYF
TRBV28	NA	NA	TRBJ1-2	TGTGCCAGCAATCGTGGGACTGGCTATGGCTACACCTTC	CASNRGTGYGYTF
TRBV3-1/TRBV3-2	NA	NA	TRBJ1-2	TGTGCCAGCAGCCAGCCGAAAGGGGGATTGTATGGCTACACCTTC	CASSQPKGGLYGYTF
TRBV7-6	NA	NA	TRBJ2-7	TGTGCCAGCAGCTCAAGCTGGGGGGGGCCAAGAAGGGAGCAGTACTTC	CASSSSWGGPRREQYF